Listed below are T cell receptor beta chains from one sample, sequenced in a study of CD8+CD57+ T cells in acquired aplastic anemia. One entry per CDR3 protein, called by TCRdb with MiXCR from the reads. The repertoire includes some 180,000 distinct CDR3 sequences, 55% to 65% of them detected once, and under 45% sits in the top ten. The sequenced sample consisted of sorted CD4+, CD8+, or CD8+CD57+ T cells (not recorded which) from PBMCs. The origin of the receptors is a human donor with aplastic anemia. The CDR3 runs from the conserved cysteine through the conserved F or W. The D gene is left open where the match is weak. Rows give clone size only sometimes, using once, few, many, or a class for an expanded clone.

d_gene	abundance	j_gene	v_gene	CDR3nt	CDR3aa
-	-	TRBJ2-1	TRBV2	TGTGCCAGCAGTGATCTCGTGGACAATGAGCAGTTCTTC	CASSDLVDNEQFF
-	many	TRBJ1-1	TRBV19	TGTGCCAGTAGTATCAGGGGCTTCGAAGCTTTCTTT	CASSIRGFEAFF
-	few	TRBJ2-3	TRBV9	TGTGCCAGCTTGGCGCAGGGACTTGATACGCAGTATTTT	CASLAQGLDTQYF
TRBD1	few	TRBJ2-1	TRBV9	TGTGCCAGCACCGAGGGACAGGGCAATGAGCAGTTCTTC	CASTEGQGNEQFF
TRBD2	many	TRBJ2-3	TRBV29-1	TGCAGCGTCTGGACTAGTAGCAGTTTTGTAACGCAGTATTTT	CSVWTSSSFVTQYF
-	-	TRBJ1-2	TRBV7-2	TGTGCCAGCAGCCTAGGAGGGGTTACGGCAAGCTATGGCTACACCTTC	CASSLGGVTASYGYTF
TRBD1	-	TRBJ2-7	TRBV15	TGTGCCACCAGCAGAGATAAGGCCGGGACAGTCTACGAGCAGTACTTC	CATSRDKAGTVYEQYF
TRBD1	many	TRBJ1-2	TRBV19	TGTGCCAGTAGTCCTCGGGACAGGGTCTATGGCTACACCTTC	CASSPRDRVYGYTF
-	-	TRBJ1-1	TRBV7-2	TGTGCCAGCAGCTTAACGGACCGGGGAACTGAAGCTTTCTTT	CASSLTDRGTEAFF
-	-	TRBJ1-1	TRBV15	TGTGCCACCAGCACCCAGAAGTTGGAAGGAGGCACTGAAGCTTTCTTT	CATSTQKLEGGTEAFF
-	few	TRBJ2-5	TRBV15	TGTGCCACCAGCAGAGGAGGACAGCAAGAGACCCAGTACTTC	CATSRGGQQETQYF
TRBD1	many	TRBJ2-7	TRBV25-1	TGTGCCAGCAGTGAATTGGGGACAGGCTACGAGCAGTACTTC	CASSELGTGYEQYF
TRBD1	few	TRBJ2-7	TRBV10-3	TGTGCCATCAGTGACCAACAGGGGGCGCGGGGTCACGAGCAGTACTTC	CAISDQQGARGHEQYF
TRBD2	few	TRBJ2-7	TRBV7-3	TGTGCCAGCAGCCAACTAGCGGGGGACTCCTACGAGCAGTACTTC	CASSQLAGDSYEQYF
TRBD2	-	TRBJ2-7	TRBV19	TGTGCCAGTAGTCCGACTAGCGGGGGGATCTACGAGCAGTACTTC	CASSPTSGGIYEQYF
TRBD1	-	TRBJ1-1	TRBV29-1	TGCAGCGTTGACCCCAGACAGGGGGCTGAAGCTTTCTTT	CSVDPRQGAEAFF
TRBD1	-	TRBJ1-1	TRBV5-6	TGTGCCAGCAGCTTGTTCGACAGGGAGAACACTGAAGCTTTCTTT	CASSLFDRENTEAFF
-	many	TRBJ2-5	TRBV13	TGTGCCAGCAGCCGCGGATTAGGGGCACGGGAGACCCAGTACTTC	CASSRGLGARETQYF
-	many	TRBJ1-5	TRBV4-1	TGCGCCAGCAGCCCTAAGGACGGGAATCAGCCCCAGCATTTT	CASSPKDGNQPQHF
TRBD2	-	TRBJ2-7	TRBV5-4	TGTGCCAGCAGCTTGGAGCGGGGGTCTGAAGAGCAGTACTTC	CASSLERGSEEQYF
TRBD2	few	TRBJ2-5	TRBV11-2	TGTGCCAGCAGCTTAGTGGGGAGGGTGGAGACAGAGACCCAGTACTTC	CASSLVGRVETETQYF
TRBD2	many	TRBJ2-3	TRBV4-1	TGCGCCAGCAGCGAAACTAGCGCAGATACGCAGTATTTT	CASSETSADTQYF
-	-	TRBJ2-6	TRBV7-9	TGTGCCAGCAGTACCGGTTACTCTGGGGCCAACGTCCTGACTTTC	CASSTGYSGANVLTF
-	-	TRBJ2-3	TRBV29-1	TGCAGCGCCGTAGGGATGGACGAAAGGGACCCGTATTTT	CSAVGMDERDPYF
-	-	TRBJ1-2	TRBV25-1	TGTGCCAGCATCGGGGGGTTATACGGTGGCTACACCTTC	CASIGGLYGGYTF
TRBD1	-	TRBJ1-5	TRBV11-3	TGTGCCAGCAGCGGGGGGGACAGATGGCAGCCCCAGCATTTT	CASSGGDRWQPQHF
-	-	TRBJ1-5	TRBV20-1	TGCAGTGCAAACAGGGCAGATAGCAATCAGCCCCAGCATTTT	CSANRADSNQPQHF
TRBD2	-	TRBJ2-3	TRBV25-1	TGTGCCAGCAGCCAACTCACCTGGTCCGGGACTAGCGGGAGGGGGAGCACAGATACGCAGTATTTT	CASSQLTWSGTSGRGSTDTQYF
-	-	TRBJ2-2	TRBV2	TGTGCCAGCAGTGAAGTGGGTCACACCGGGGAGCTGTTTTTT	CASSEVGHTGELFF
-	many	TRBJ1-3	TRBV9	TGTGCCAGCAGTCACCCGATGGAGGAGGACGGATCCTCTGGAAACACCATATATTTT	CASSHPMEEDGSSGNTIYF
-	-	TRBJ1-4	TRBV5-1	TGCGCCAGCGGGGGCGAGGGAGAAAAACTGTTTTTT	CASGGEGEKLFF
-	many	TRBJ1-2	TRBV6-1	TGTGCCAGCAGGGAGGTGGAGGCCTACTATGGCTACACCTTC	CASREVEAYYGYTF
-	-	TRBJ2-7	TRBV2	TGTGCCAGCAGTGTGGGCTCTCCCTACGAGCAGTACTTC	CASSVGSPYEQYF
-	-	TRBJ2-6	TRBV7-9	TGTGCCAGCAGCTTAATGGGATCTGGGTCTGGGGCCAACGTCCTGACTTTC	CASSLMGSGSGANVLTF
TRBD1	many	TRBJ1-2	TRBV4-1	TGCGCCAGCAGCCAAGGAGAGGGGGCCTATGGCTACACCTTC	CASSQGEGAYGYTF
-	-	TRBJ2-7	TRBV5-1	TGTGCCAGCAGCTTGGATTGGTCGACCACCTCCTACGAGCAGTACTTC	CASSLDWSTTSYEQYF
TRBD1	once	TRBJ1-2	TRBV25-1	TGTGCCAGCAGTGTAACAGGGGGAGATTTCGTGGGCGGCTACACCTTC	CASSVTGGDFVGGYTF
-	-	TRBJ1-4	TRBV7-3	TGTGCCAGCAGCATGACCGGTTATAATGAAAAACTGTTTTTT	CASSMTGYNEKLFF
TRBD1	-	TRBJ2-7	TRBV7-3	TGTGCCAGCAGCTCCTCCGCGGGGACAGGGGTTGACTACGAGCAGTACTTC	CASSSSAGTGVDYEQYF
-	once	TRBJ1-1	TRBV15	TGTGCCACCAGCAGAGATCGGAGGAGGGCCACTGAAGCTTTCTTT	CATSRDRRRATEAFF
TRBD1	-	TRBJ1-5	TRBV10-3	TGTGCCGTTGGACAGGTTAATCAGCCCCAGCATTTT	CAVGQVNQPQHF
-	-	TRBJ2-7	TRBV2	TGTGCTAGAGGCAGGGAGTACTACGAGCAGTACTTC	CARGREYYEQYF
-	-	TRBJ2-7	TRBV20-1	TGCAGTGCTAGAGGTACAGGGCTCGGGGAGCAGTACTTC	CSARGTGLGEQYF
-	-	TRBJ2-2	TRBV7-9	TGTGCCAGCCACTCTTTCGGGGAGCTGTTTTTT	CASHSFGELFF
-	-	TRBJ1-1	TRBV2	TGTGCCAGCATGGCGTTTTCGAACACTGAAGCTTTCTTT	CASMAFSNTEAFF
-	-	TRBJ1-5	TRBV15	TGTGCCACCAGCAGAGATGTCGCCGGACACAATACTTTTAGCAATCAGCCCCAGCATTTT	CATSRDVAGHNTFSNQPQHF
-	many	TRBJ2-3	TRBV5-1	TGCGCCAGCAGCTCTCGGGACACGGCCACAGATACGCAGTATTTT	CASSSRDTATDTQYF
TRBD2	-	TRBJ2-3	TRBV7-2	TGTGCCAGCAGCTTATTGCGGGGGTCAGATACGCAGTATTTT	CASSLLRGSDTQYF
TRBD1	few	TRBJ1-6	TRBV5-1	TGTGCCAGCAGCCTTGGACAGGGGGAGTTGGATTATTCACCCCTCCACTTT	CASSLGQGELDYSPLHF
TRBD1	-	TRBJ2-7	TRBV6-5	TGTGCCAGCAGTCTCGACAGGGAACCCTACGAGCAGTACTTC	CASSLDREPYEQYF
-	-	TRBJ1-1	TRBV10-1	TGCGCCAGCAGTGTTATGGGCCAGGCTGAAGCTTTCTTT	CASSVMGQAEAFF
-	-	TRBJ2-5	TRBV24-1	TGTGCCACCAGTGATTTTTCCGCGGGCCAAGAGACCCAGTACTTC	CATSDFSAGQETQYF